This is a list of T cell receptor beta chains from one sample in a study of blood T cells in healthy people across ages. TCRdb redid the calling of the 5' RACE reads with MiXCR, one entry per CDR3 protein. Of fewer than 1.5 million distinct CDR3 sequences listed, roughly 40% are singletons. Sample: blood. The receptor source for this set is a woman between 18 and 29 years old in good health. Both conserved end residues are part of each CDR3.

TRBV4-1	TRBJ1-2	CASSQDLMRTGGYTF
TRBV28	TRBJ1-1	CASALGTEAFF
TRBV6-5	TRBJ2-3	CASSRTTSGAPSTQYF
TRBV20-1	TRBJ2-3	CSAREKGVVDTQYF
TRBV4-1	TRBJ2-1	CASSQEGGLPPNNEQFF
TRBV10-2	TRBJ2-1	CASTGLAGGSSYNEQFF
TRBV29-1	TRBJ2-1	CSAGTEIYNEQFF
TRBV27	TRBJ2-7	CASSPFPTDSYEQYF
TRBV3-1	TRBJ2-7	CASSQNELINYEQYF
TRBV5-1	TRBJ2-7	CASSATSGRSYEQYF
TRBV11-2	TRBJ2-2	CASSSLGDKQTGELFF
TRBV9	TRBJ1-2	CASSVAQAGNYGYTF
TRBV2	TRBJ2-7	CASSEREGSYEQYF
TRBV12-3/TRBV12-4	TRBJ1-1	CASSYGTAEAFF
TRBV10-3	TRBJ2-5	CAISESRPGAQYF
TRBV4-1	TRBJ1-2	CASSHSTGTGYGYTF
TRBV12-3/TRBV12-4	TRBJ1-3	CASSLWGPSGNTIYF
TRBV6-1	TRBJ2-2	CASSEGTNTGELFF
TRBV4-2	TRBJ2-7	CASSQRSQEGEQYF
TRBV12-3/TRBV12-4	TRBJ2-3	CASSPRGLPSTDTQYF